Listed below are T cell receptor beta chains from one sample, sequenced in a study of T-cell reconstitution after alpha-beta-depleted transplantation in children. TCRdb processed the PCR reads anew with MiXCR; each CDR3 protein has one entry. This table has 780,000 or so distinct CDR3 sequences, about 15% appearing once. Sequenced material: PBMCs, mostly from graft donor cells, taken 360 days after TCRalphabeta/CD19-depleted stem cell transplant. These TCRs come from a male patient aged 5 to 17 who had a stem cell transplant for acute lymphoblastic leukemia, so the T cells may come from the graft donor. The CDR3 runs from the conserved cysteine through the conserved F or W. Each record gives: clone size, J gene, V gene, D gene, CDR3 DNA, CDR3 protein. A D gene is named only where the DNA matches it firmly. Clone size is not always given. Where it is, it says once, few, many or a class for expanded clones.

size: few; J: TRBJ2-5; V: TRBV28; D: NA; DNA: TGTGCCAGCAGTTCCGGGGCCCCCTTATCGTACTTC; CDR3: CASSSGAPLSYF
size: NA; J: TRBJ1-3; V: TRBV7-8; D: NA; DNA: TGTGCCAGCAGCTTAGACAGGGCAGCGTGGGAATACACCATATATTTT; CDR3: CASSLDRAAWEYTIYF
size: NA; J: TRBJ1-2; V: TRBV20-1; D: TRBD1; DNA: TGCAGTGCTAGGGGATACGGACAGGGGTTTGAAGAGAACTATGGCTACACCTTC; CDR3: CSARGYGQGFEENYGYTF
size: NA; J: TRBJ2-4; V: TRBV7-2; D: TRBD2; DNA: TGTGCCAGCAGCTTAGCTAGGCGGGAGTTAGCCAAAAACATTCAGTACTTC; CDR3: CASSLARRELAKNIQYF
size: NA; J: TRBJ2-7; V: TRBV5-1; D: NA; DNA: TGCGCCAGCAGCTTCGGGAACTTCTACGAGCAGTACTTC; CDR3: CASSFGNFYEQYF
size: many; J: TRBJ2-5; V: TRBV4-1; D: TRBD2; DNA: TGCGCCAGCAGCCCGGGGGGGACTAGCGGGGCACAAGCGACCCAGTACTTC; CDR3: CASSPGGTSGAQATQYF
size: few; J: TRBJ2-3; V: TRBV5-1; D: NA; DNA: TGCGCCAGCACCAAGGCCCAGGGGTTGGCAGATACGCAGTATTTT; CDR3: CASTKAQGLADTQYF
size: many; J: TRBJ2-1; V: TRBV21-1; D: NA; DNA: TGTGCCAGCAGCAAAGAGGGGGCCGGGACTAGCGAGCTTTATGAGCAGTTCTTC; CDR3: CASSKEGAGTSELYEQFF
size: NA; J: TRBJ2-3; V: TRBV19; D: NA; DNA: TGTGCCAGTAAAGACGCGGGACAAAAGGGAGATACGCAGTATTTT; CDR3: CASKDAGQKGDTQYF
size: once; J: TRBJ2-5; V: TRBV5-4; D: NA; DNA: TGTGCCAGCAGCATTACCTTAGGTGCTCAGGAGACCCAGTACTTC; CDR3: CASSITLGAQETQYF
size: many; J: TRBJ2-3; V: TRBV7-3; D: TRBD2; DNA: TGTGCCAGCAGCGCAATAACCGGGACTAGCGGGAACTCAGATACGCAGTATTTT; CDR3: CASSAITGTSGNSDTQYF
size: NA; J: TRBJ2-7; V: TRBV20-1; D: TRBD2; DNA: TGCAGTGCAAAGCGGGAGGGCTCACTCTACGAGCAGTACTTC; CDR3: CSAKREGSLYEQYF
size: few; J: TRBJ1-4; V: TRBV25-1; D: NA; DNA: TGTGCCAGCAGTGACGGAGTGGGGAATGAAAAACTGTTTTTT; CDR3: CASSDGVGNEKLFF
size: NA; J: TRBJ2-5; V: TRBV4-1; D: NA; DNA: TGCGCCAGCAGCCAAGTTAGGGGTTTCGAAGCCCAGTACTTC; CDR3: CASSQVRGFEAQYF
size: NA; J: TRBJ1-4; V: TRBV5-1; D: NA; DNA: TGCGCCAGCAGCCTAATCTCGGGAACCAATGAAAAACTGTTTTTT; CDR3: CASSLISGTNEKLFF
size: many; J: TRBJ2-1; V: TRBV29-1; D: NA; DNA: TGCAGCGTTGGGACGAGCTCCTACAATGAGCAGTTCTTC; CDR3: CSVGTSSYNEQFF
size: few; J: TRBJ2-6; V: TRBV7-9; D: NA; DNA: TGTGCCAGCAGCTTAGCGGGGCCTCCTGGGGCCAACGTCCTGACTTTC; CDR3: CASSLAGPPGANVLTF
size: NA; J: TRBJ2-2; V: TRBV29-1; D: NA; DNA: TGCAGCGTTCCAGAGACCGGGGAGCTGTTTTTT; CDR3: CSVPETGELFF
size: few; J: TRBJ1-4; V: TRBV12-3/TRBV12-4; D: NA; DNA: TGTGCCAGCAAAAAGGGACCATATAATGAAAAACTGTTTTTT; CDR3: CASKKGPYNEKLFF
size: NA; J: TRBJ2-4; V: TRBV4-1; D: NA; DNA: TGCGCCAGCAGCCAAGGGAGGGCGGCCCTCCTAGCCAAAAACATTCAGTACTTC; CDR3: CASSQGRAALLAKNIQYF
size: many; J: TRBJ2-1; V: TRBV20-1; D: TRBD2; DNA: TGCAGTGCTAGCCGGACTAGCGGCTACAATGAGCAGTTCTTC; CDR3: CSASRTSGYNEQFF
size: few; J: TRBJ2-2; V: TRBV11-2; D: NA; DNA: TGTGCCAGCACGGGTCTCCATACACGGGCTCCGAACACCGGGGAGCTGTTTTTT; CDR3: CASTGLHTRAPNTGELFF
size: NA; J: TRBJ2-1; V: TRBV3-1; D: TRBD2; DNA: TGTGCCTCCTGCCAAGGTGGTGGACTAGCCGACAATGAGCAGTTCTTC; CDR3: CASCQGGGLADNEQFF
size: NA; J: TRBJ2-7; V: TRBV5-1; D: NA; DNA: TGCGCCAGCAGCCCCCGGGTAGCGGAGGGGCCCTACGAGCAGTACTTC; CDR3: CASSPRVAEGPYEQYF
size: many; J: TRBJ2-5; V: TRBV9; D: TRBD2; DNA: TGTGCCAGCAGCGTCGCGGGAGGAACAATAGAGACCCAGTACTTC; CDR3: CASSVAGGTIETQYF
size: few; J: TRBJ2-5; V: TRBV7-9; D: NA; DNA: TGTGCCACCGAGGGACTCCAAGAGACCCAGTACTTC; CDR3: CATEGLQETQYF
size: NA; J: TRBJ1-1; V: TRBV7-9; D: NA; DNA: TGTGCCAGCAGCTTAATTCTCGTCGAAAGCATGAACACTGAAGCTTTCTTT; CDR3: CASSLILVESMNTEAFF
size: few; J: TRBJ2-7; V: TRBV12-3/TRBV12-4; D: NA; DNA: TGTGCCAGCAGTTTTCTATCGGGACTTTCACTCTACGAGCAGTACTTC; CDR3: CASSFLSGLSLYEQYF
size: few; J: TRBJ1-2; V: TRBV12-3/TRBV12-4; D: NA; DNA: TGTGCCAGCTCTGTGGGGGCTTATGGCTACACCTTC; CDR3: CASSVGAYGYTF
size: NA; J: TRBJ2-7; V: TRBV12-3/TRBV12-4; D: TRBD2; DNA: TGTGCCAGCAGTTTTGGGACTAGCCTGAGGGAGCAGTACTTC; CDR3: CASSFGTSLREQYF
size: few; J: TRBJ1-2; V: TRBV27; D: NA; DNA: TGTGCCAGCAACCGACCCACCGCGACAGTCTACTATGGCTACACCTTC; CDR3: CASNRPTATVYYGYTF
size: NA; J: TRBJ1-3; V: TRBV6-5; D: NA; DNA: TGTGCCAGCAGTTACGTTTGGGCGGTCGGGTCTGGAAACACCATATATTTT; CDR3: CASSYVWAVGSGNTIYF
size: few; J: TRBJ1-2; V: TRBV5-1; D: TRBD1; DNA: TGCGCCAGCAGCTTTGCTACTACCGGGACAGGGGATGGCTACACCTTC; CDR3: CASSFATTGTGDGYTF
size: many; J: TRBJ2-3; V: TRBV4-1; D: NA; DNA: TGCGCCAGCAGCCAAGAATCCGGGAATACGCAGTATTTT; CDR3: CASSQESGNTQYF
size: NA; J: TRBJ2-1; V: TRBV7-6; D: TRBD2; DNA: TGTGCCAGCAGCTTAGGGACTAGCGTTACCCTATACAATGAGCAGTTCTTC; CDR3: CASSLGTSVTLYNEQFF
size: few; J: TRBJ2-7; V: TRBV19; D: TRBD2; DNA: TGTGCCAGTAAGCACTCACGGGAGGGATCCTACGAGCAGTACTTC; CDR3: CASKHSREGSYEQYF
size: few; J: TRBJ2-1; V: TRBV4-1; D: TRBD2; DNA: TGCGCCAGCAGCCAGTTTCTAGCGGTCTCGTACAATGAGCAGTTCTTC; CDR3: CASSQFLAVSYNEQFF
size: few; J: TRBJ2-1; V: TRBV3-1; D: NA; DNA: TGTGCCAGCAGCCAAGGGATTATCAATGAGCAGTTCTTC; CDR3: CASSQGIINEQFF
size: NA; J: TRBJ2-2; V: TRBV7-9; D: NA; DNA: TGTGCCAGCAGCCGACAGAATACGAACACCGGGGAGCTGTTTTTT; CDR3: CASSRQNTNTGELFF
size: NA; J: TRBJ2-5; V: TRBV6-1; D: TRBD1; DNA: TGTGCCAGCAGAATCCGGACAGGGGAAGAGACCCAGTACTTC; CDR3: CASRIRTGEETQYF
size: NA; J: TRBJ2-2; V: TRBV7-3; D: TRBD1; DNA: TGTGCCAGCAGCTTAACGGGACAGGATCCCGGGGAGCTGTTTTTT; CDR3: CASSLTGQDPGELFF
size: NA; J: TRBJ2-1; V: TRBV5-1; D: TRBD2; DNA: TGCGCCAGCAGCTCAAGACTAGCTCGAGGGAATTTTAATGAGCAGTTCTTC; CDR3: CASSSRLARGNFNEQFF
size: many; J: TRBJ2-2; V: TRBV6-4; D: TRBD2; DNA: TGTGCCAGCAGTCCGGGACTAGCGGGGCCCGGGGAGCTGTTTTTT; CDR3: CASSPGLAGPGELFF
size: few; J: TRBJ1-3; V: TRBV10-3; D: NA; DNA: TGTGCCATCAGTGAGTGGGGGGCGCTCTCTGGAAACACCATATATTTT; CDR3: CAISEWGALSGNTIYF
size: few; J: TRBJ2-1; V: TRBV20-1; D: TRBD2; DNA: TGCAGTGCTAGTGACGGGACTAGCGGCACCAATGAGCAGTTCTTC; CDR3: CSASDGTSGTNEQFF
size: few; J: TRBJ2-7; V: TRBV6-1; D: NA; DNA: TGTGCCAGCAGTGACTTCTACAGGATCTCGGATGCCTACGAGCAGTACTTC; CDR3: CASSDFYRISDAYEQYF